This T cell receptor beta chain was profiled in a study of blood T cell repertoires in COVID-19. Study overall: COVID-19 samples, acute and convalescent, were from the United States, Italy and Spain.

Trimming stripped 7 bases from V and 0 bases from J, with 14 bases between. This CDR3 comprises 15 residues. Germline V lookup: CDR1 SGHTA, CDR2 FQGNSA. The protocol was immunoSEQ multiplex PCR, while the TCRdb copy is restricted to in-frame clones and leaves out a portion. The sample has roughly 80,000 clones, about 88% seen once. This clonotype was sampled from a woman at least 80 years old with acute or convalescent COVID-19. The chain carries TRBV7-2 and TRBJ2-3; tentatively, D is TRBD2 (6 bases). Material for sequencing was peripheral blood. The CDR3 loop is CASTERVTSTDTQYF. Written as DNA, the CDR3 is TGTGCCAGCACCGAGCGGGTTACTAGCACAGATACGCAGTATTTT.